Listed below are T cell receptor beta chains from one sample, sequenced in a study of blood T cell repertoires in COVID-19. Assay used: immunoSEQ multiplex PCR; TCRdb lists only in-frame clones, some missing. The sample lists 220,000 or so clones; more than 65% were seen once. The specimen sequenced was peripheral blood. These receptors originate from a woman older than 75 with acute or convalescent COVID-19. Both conserved end residues are part of each CDR3. A D gene is named only where the DNA matches it firmly. Clone size is not always given. Where it is, it says once, few, many or a class for expanded clones.

TRBJ2-5	TRBD2	TRBV11-1	NA	TGTGCCAGCAGCCCACTAGCGGGGGTTCAAGAGACCCAGTACTTC	CASSPLAGVQETQYF
TRBJ1-6	NA	TRBV27	NA	TGTGCCAGCAGGAGGGACTATAATTCACCCCTCCACTTT	CASRRDYNSPLHF
TRBJ2-6	TRBD1	TRBV4-2	NA	TGTGCCAGCAGCGCTGGACAGGTAACTCTAGGGGCCAACGTCCTGACTTTC	CASSAGQVTLGANVLTF
TRBJ2-5	TRBD1	TRBV6-5	NA	TGTGCCAGCAGGGACAGGGTAGAAGAGACCCAGTACTTC	CASRDRVEETQYF
TRBJ1-2	NA	TRBV15	NA	TGTGCCACCAGCAGAGATCGTCAGGGCTATGGCTACACCTTC	CATSRDRQGYGYTF
TRBJ2-2	NA	TRBV7-3	NA	TGTGCCAGCAGCTTAACGTCAGGCGGGGAGCTGTTTTTT	CASSLTSGGELFF
TRBJ1-5	NA	TRBV5-8	NA	TGTGCCAGCAGCTTAGCGGGGGCGAGCAATCAGCCCCAGCATTTT	CASSLAGASNQPQHF
TRBJ2-4	TRBD2	TRBV5-1	NA	TGCGCCAGCAGCTTGGGGCTAGCGGGGGCCCCTCTAGGGGGAAACATTCAGTACTTC	CASSLGLAGAPLGGNIQYF
TRBJ2-2	NA	TRBV19	NA	TGTGCCAGTAGTATAGATAGCCGGGGGGCGCGCACCGGGGAGCTGTTTTTT	CASSIDSRGARTGELFF
TRBJ1-4	TRBD1	TRBV7-2	NA	TGTGCCAGCAGCTTAGGTGGCAGTCCAGGGGGCTCGGAAAAACTGTTTTTT	CASSLGGSPGGSEKLFF
TRBJ2-7	NA	TRBV3-1/TRBV3-2	NA	TGTGCCAGCAGCCTATTCTCCTACGAGCAGTACTTC	CASSLFSYEQYF
TRBJ2-2	TRBD2	TRBV24-1	NA	TGTGCCACGGCGGGGGGCGCAAACACCGGGGAGCTGTTTTTT	CATAGGANTGELFF
TRBJ2-2	TRBD2	TRBV5-1	NA	TGCGCCAGCAGCAGACTAGCGGGGGGCCTCACCGGGGAGCTGTTTTTT	CASSRLAGGLTGELFF
TRBJ1-6	TRBD1	TRBV4-3	NA	TGCGCCAGCAGCCAAGATTACGGGACAGGGAATTCACCCCTCCACTTT	CASSQDYGTGNSPLHF
TRBJ2-7	TRBD2	TRBV6-5	NA	TGTGCCAGCACTAGCGGGGACTCCTACGAGCAGTACTTC	CASTSGDSYEQYF
TRBJ1-6	NA	TRBV6-5	NA	TGTGCCAGCAGGGGCGGGGGCTCCTATAATTCACCCCTCCACTTT	CASRGGGSYNSPLHF
TRBJ1-2	NA	TRBV13	NA	TGTGCCAGCACCCTAAGGGGAAACGGCTACACCTTC	CASTLRGNGYTF
TRBJ2-3	TRBD2	TRBV14	NA	TGTGCCAGCAGCACCATAGCGGGGGGCCGCACAGATACGCAGTATTTT	CASSTIAGGRTDTQYF
TRBJ1-1	TRBD1	TRBV5-4	few	TGTGCCAGCAGTTACCTCAGGGGGCAAGGCACTGAAGCTTTCTTT	CASSYLRGQGTEAFF
TRBJ1-6	NA	TRBV6-1	NA	TGTGCCAGCAGTGAATTCGGGGTAGGATTCAGGACTAATTCACCCCTCCACTTT	CASSEFGVGFRTNSPLHF
TRBJ1-5	TRBD1	TRBV7-8	NA	TGTGCCAGCAGCAAACAGGGGCCCGGGGTGGCCCAGCATTTT	CASSKQGPGVAQHF
TRBJ2-3	TRBD2	TRBV9	NA	TGTGCCAGCAGCCCAGGGGTCGGGGCGGGAGGTACGCAGTATTTT	CASSPGVGAGGTQYF
TRBJ1-2	NA	TRBV2	NA	TGTGCCAGCAGTACAGGGACACTGGGCCTCTATGGCTACACCTTC	CASSTGTLGLYGYTF
TRBJ2-1	TRBD2	TRBV7-2	NA	TGTGCCAGCAGCTTACAGCGGGGGTTACCCAATGAGCAGTTCTTC	CASSLQRGLPNEQFF
TRBJ1-5	NA	TRBV19	NA	TGTGCCAGTAGCTATAGCAGGGGCAGCAATCAGCCCCAGCATTTT	CASSYSRGSNQPQHF
TRBJ2-2	NA	TRBV19	NA	TGTGCCAGTAGTAAGGGGGGGCAAAGGGCCGGGGAGCTGTTTTTT	CASSKGGQRAGELFF
TRBJ1-3	TRBD1	TRBV3-1/TRBV3-2	NA	TGTGCCAGCAGCCAGGCGGGACAGGGGATCTCTGGAAACACCATATATTTT	CASSQAGQGISGNTIYF
TRBJ1-3	TRBD1	TRBV19	NA	TGTGCCAGTAGTATGGGACAGCCGAGGGCTGGAAACACCATATATTTT	CASSMGQPRAGNTIYF
TRBJ1-5	NA	TRBV24-1	few	TGTGCCACCAGTAGGGGTTCGGGCAATCAGCCCCAGCATTTT	CATSRGSGNQPQHF
TRBJ2-5	TRBD2	TRBV12-5	NA	TGTGCTAGTGGACGGACTAGAGGCGAAGAGACCCAGTACTTC	CASGRTRGEETQYF
TRBJ1-2	NA	TRBV19	NA	TGTGCCAGTAGTTCCCCCAACAGGCCCGGTGATGGCTACACCTTC	CASSSPNRPGDGYTF
TRBJ1-1	NA	TRBV7-9	NA	TGTGCCAGCAGCTTAGTCCGGGGTGCAGGGGTCCTCGAAGCTTTCTTT	CASSLVRGAGVLEAFF
TRBJ1-1	NA	TRBV21-1	NA	TGTGCCAGCAGCAAATATTCGCTCGGCTCACTAGTCGGAGCTTTCTTT	CASSKYSLGSLVGAFF
TRBJ1-3	TRBD1	TRBV18	NA	TGTGCCAGCTCGGCCGACAGGGGATCTGGAAACACCATATATTTT	CASSADRGSGNTIYF
TRBJ1-5	NA	TRBV19	NA	TGTGCCAGTAGGGGGGCGAATCAGCCCCAGCATTTT	CASRGANQPQHF
TRBJ1-1	NA	TRBV4-3	NA	TGCGCCAGCAGCCAAGATAGTAGCGGCAGAGAAGCTTTCTTT	CASSQDSSGREAFF
TRBJ1-1	NA	TRBV30	NA	TGTGCCTGGAGTAACTCACGGAACACTGAAGCTTTCTTT	CAWSNSRNTEAFF
TRBJ2-3	NA	TRBV5-4	many	TGTGCCAGCAGCTTGCAGGGTGCAGATACGCAGTATTTT	CASSLQGADTQYF
TRBJ1-1	TRBD1	TRBV6-6	few	TGTGCCAGCAGCCTCCAGACAGGGAAGAACACTGAAGCTTTCTTT	CASSLQTGKNTEAFF
TRBJ1-6	NA	TRBV11-3	NA	TGTGCCAGCAGCTCCCCGGCAGGGAAAGGATCCTATAATTCACCCCTCCACTTT	CASSSPAGKGSYNSPLHF
TRBJ1-5	NA	TRBV5-1	few	TGCGCCAGCAGCTTCGTAGGGGGTGGTCAGCCCCAGCATTTT	CASSFVGGGQPQHF
TRBJ2-3	TRBD2	TRBV6-5	NA	TGTGCCAGCAGCTATCTAGCGGGGGGTGCAGATACGCAGTATTTT	CASSYLAGGADTQYF
TRBJ2-6	TRBD2	TRBV7-3	NA	TGTGCCAGCACCCGTAGCGGGGGGGCGGATGGGGCCAACGTCCTGACTTTC	CASTRSGGADGANVLTF
TRBJ1-3	NA	TRBV10-3	NA	TGTGCCATCAGTGCCATTCCCCGGGGGAACACCATATATTTT	CAISAIPRGNTIYF
TRBJ1-2	NA	TRBV2	few	TGTGCCAGCAGTGGTGGGCAGGGTCGGATGGACTATGGCTACACCTTC	CASSGGQGRMDYGYTF
TRBJ1-2	NA	TRBV24-1	NA	TGTGCCACCAGGGGGGCTACCACCTATGGCTACACCTTC	CATRGATTYGYTF
TRBJ1-1	NA	TRBV11-3	NA	TGTGCCAGCAGCGGTCAGGGTGACACTGAAGCTTTCTTT	CASSGQGDTEAFF
TRBJ1-1	TRBD1	TRBV25-1	NA	TGTGCCAGCAGCAACGAACAGGGGGCAGGGAGCACTGAAGCTTTCTTT	CASSNEQGAGSTEAFF
TRBJ1-2	TRBD1	TRBV2	NA	TGTGCCAGCAGAGGAGAGTCGGGCGTGGACAGGAGCCCTTACACCTTC	CASRGESGVDRSPYTF
TRBJ1-2	NA	TRBV29-1	NA	TGCAGCGTTGGGGGACTGTCCTATGGCTACACCTTC	CSVGGLSYGYTF
TRBJ1-2	NA	TRBV6-6	NA	TGTGCCAGCAGCCCCTTACAGAACTATGGCTACACCTTC	CASSPLQNYGYTF
TRBJ1-2	NA	TRBV12-3/TRBV12-4	NA	TGTGCCAGCAGTTTAGCCCCCCTCTATGGCTACACCTTC	CASSLAPLYGYTF
TRBJ1-4	TRBD1	TRBV5-4	NA	TGTGCCAGCAGCCAAGGACAGGGGGAGGGTGAAAAACTGTTTTTT	CASSQGQGEGEKLFF
TRBJ1-1	TRBD1	TRBV11-3	once	TGTGCCAGCAGCCTGACAGGGGGCGCGGGGAACACTGAAGCTTTCTTT	CASSLTGGAGNTEAFF